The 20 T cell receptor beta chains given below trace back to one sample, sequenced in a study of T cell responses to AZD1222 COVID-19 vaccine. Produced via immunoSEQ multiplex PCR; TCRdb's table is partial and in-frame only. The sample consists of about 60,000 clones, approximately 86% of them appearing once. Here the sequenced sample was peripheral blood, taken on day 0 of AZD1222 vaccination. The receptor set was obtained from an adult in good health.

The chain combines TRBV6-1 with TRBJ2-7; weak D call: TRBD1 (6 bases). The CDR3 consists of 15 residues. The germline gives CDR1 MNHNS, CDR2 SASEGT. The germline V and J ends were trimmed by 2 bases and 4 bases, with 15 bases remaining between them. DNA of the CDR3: TGTGCCAGCAGTGAAACGGGCACAGGGCTTTACGAGCAGTACTTC. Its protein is CASSETGTGLYEQYF.

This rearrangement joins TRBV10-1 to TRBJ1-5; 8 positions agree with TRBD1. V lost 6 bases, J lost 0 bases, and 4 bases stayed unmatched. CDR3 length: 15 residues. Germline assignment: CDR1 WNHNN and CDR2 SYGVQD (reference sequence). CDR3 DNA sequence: TGCGCCAGCAGCGTCAGGGGGCCTAGCAATCAGCCCCAGCATTTT. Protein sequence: CASSVRGPSNQPQHF.

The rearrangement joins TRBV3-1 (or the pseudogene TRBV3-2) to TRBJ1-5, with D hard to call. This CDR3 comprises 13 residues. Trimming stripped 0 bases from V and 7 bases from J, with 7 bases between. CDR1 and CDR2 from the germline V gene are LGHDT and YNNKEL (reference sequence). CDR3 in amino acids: CASSQDVGQPQHF. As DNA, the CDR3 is TGTGCCAGCAGCCAAGACGTAGGACAGCCCCAGCATTTT.

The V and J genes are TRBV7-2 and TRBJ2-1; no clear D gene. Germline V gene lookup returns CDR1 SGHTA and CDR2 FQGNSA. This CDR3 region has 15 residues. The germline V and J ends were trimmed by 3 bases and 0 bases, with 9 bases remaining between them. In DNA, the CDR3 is TGTGCCAGCAGCTTCGTATGGACCTCCTACAATGAGCAGTTCTTC. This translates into CASSFVWTSYNEQFF.

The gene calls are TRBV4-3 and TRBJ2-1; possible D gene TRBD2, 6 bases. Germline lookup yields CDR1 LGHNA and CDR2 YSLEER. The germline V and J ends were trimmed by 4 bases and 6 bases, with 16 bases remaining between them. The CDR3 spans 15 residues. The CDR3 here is CASSLPGPAGNEQFF. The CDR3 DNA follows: TGCGCCAGCAGCCTTCCCGGTCCAGCGGGCAATGAGCAGTTCTTC.

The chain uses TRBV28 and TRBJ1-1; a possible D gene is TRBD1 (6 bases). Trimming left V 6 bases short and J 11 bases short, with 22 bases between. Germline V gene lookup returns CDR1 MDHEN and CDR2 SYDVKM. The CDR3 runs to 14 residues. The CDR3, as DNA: TGTGCCAGCAGCCTGATAACAGGGACTACGGATGCTTTCTTT. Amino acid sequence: CASSLITGTTDAFF.

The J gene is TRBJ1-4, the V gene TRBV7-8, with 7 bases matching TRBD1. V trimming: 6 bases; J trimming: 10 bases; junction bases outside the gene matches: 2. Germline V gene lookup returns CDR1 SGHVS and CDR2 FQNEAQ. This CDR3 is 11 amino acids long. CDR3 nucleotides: TGTGCCAGCAGAGGGGACAGAAAACTGTTTTTT. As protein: CASRGDRKLFF.

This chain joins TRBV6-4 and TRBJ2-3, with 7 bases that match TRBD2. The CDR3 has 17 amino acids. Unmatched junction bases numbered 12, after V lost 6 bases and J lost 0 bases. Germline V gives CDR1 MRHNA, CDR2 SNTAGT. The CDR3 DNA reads TGTGCCAGCAGACGACTAGCTCCTCCCCCTAGCACAGATACGCAGTATTTT. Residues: CASRRLAPPPSTDTQYF.

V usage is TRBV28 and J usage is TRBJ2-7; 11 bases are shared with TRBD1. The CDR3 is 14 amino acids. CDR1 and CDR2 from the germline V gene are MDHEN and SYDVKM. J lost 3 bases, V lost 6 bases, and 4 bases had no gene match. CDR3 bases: TGTGCCAGCAGGCACGGGACAGGGGGCTACGAGCAGTACTTC. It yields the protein CASRHGTGGYEQYF.

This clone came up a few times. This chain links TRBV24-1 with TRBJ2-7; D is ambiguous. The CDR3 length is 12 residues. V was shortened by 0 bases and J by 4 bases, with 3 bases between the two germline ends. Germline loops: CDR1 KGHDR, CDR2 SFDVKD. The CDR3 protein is CATSDLAYEQYF. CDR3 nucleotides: TGTGCCACCAGTGATTTGGCATACGAGCAGTACTTC.

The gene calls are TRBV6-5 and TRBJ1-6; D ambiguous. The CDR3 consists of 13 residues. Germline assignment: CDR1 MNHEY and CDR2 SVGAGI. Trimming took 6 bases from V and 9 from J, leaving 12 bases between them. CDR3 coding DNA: TGTGCCAGCAGCAGAGACGTAGTTTCACCCCTCCACTTT. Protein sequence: CASSRDVVSPLHF.

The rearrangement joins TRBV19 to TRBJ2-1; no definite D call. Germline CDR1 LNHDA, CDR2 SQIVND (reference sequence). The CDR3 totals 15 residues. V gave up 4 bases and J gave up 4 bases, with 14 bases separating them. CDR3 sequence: CASSNLPDEYNEQFF. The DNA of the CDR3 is TGTGCCAGTAGTAACCTTCCCGACGAATACAATGAGCAGTTCTTC.

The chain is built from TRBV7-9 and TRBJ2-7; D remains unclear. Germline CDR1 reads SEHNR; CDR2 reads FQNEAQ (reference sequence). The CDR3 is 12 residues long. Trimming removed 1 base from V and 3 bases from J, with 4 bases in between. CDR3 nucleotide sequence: TGTGCCAGCAGCTTAGGCGACTACGAGCAGTACTTC. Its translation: CASSLGDYEQYF.

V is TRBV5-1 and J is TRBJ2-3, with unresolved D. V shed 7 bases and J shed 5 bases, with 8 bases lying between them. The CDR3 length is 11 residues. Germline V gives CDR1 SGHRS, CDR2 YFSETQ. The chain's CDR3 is CASLFRDTQYF. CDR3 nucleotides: TGCGCCAGCCTCTTTAGAGATACGCAGTATTTT.

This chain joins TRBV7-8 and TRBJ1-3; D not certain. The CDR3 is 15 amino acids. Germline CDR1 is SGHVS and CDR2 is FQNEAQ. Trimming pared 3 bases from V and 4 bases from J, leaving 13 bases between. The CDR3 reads CASSFGSRSGNTIYF. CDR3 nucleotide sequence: TGTGCCAGCAGCTTTGGGAGCCGATCCGGAAACACCATATATTTT.

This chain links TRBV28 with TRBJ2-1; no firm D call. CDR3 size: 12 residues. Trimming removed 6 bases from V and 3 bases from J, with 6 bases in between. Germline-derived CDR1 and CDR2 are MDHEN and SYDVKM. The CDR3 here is CASSLIYNEQFF. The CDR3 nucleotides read TGTGCCAGCAGCCTGATCTACAATGAGCAGTTCTTC.

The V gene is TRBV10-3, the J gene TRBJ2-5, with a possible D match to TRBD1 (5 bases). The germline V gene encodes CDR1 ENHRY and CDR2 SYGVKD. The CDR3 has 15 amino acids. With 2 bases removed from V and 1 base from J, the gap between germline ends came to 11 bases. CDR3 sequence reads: CAISEGRGSQETQYF. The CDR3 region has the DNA TGTGCCATCAGTGAGGGTAGGGGATCCCAAGAGACCCAGTACTTC.

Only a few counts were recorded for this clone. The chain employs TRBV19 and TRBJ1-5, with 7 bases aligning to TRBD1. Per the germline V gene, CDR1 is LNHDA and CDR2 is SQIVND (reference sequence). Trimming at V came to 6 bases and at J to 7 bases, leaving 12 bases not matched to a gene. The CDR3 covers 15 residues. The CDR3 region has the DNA TGTGCCAGTAGGTGGGAACAGGGGAGAGGGCAGCCCCAGCATTTT. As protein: CASRWEQGRGQPQHF.

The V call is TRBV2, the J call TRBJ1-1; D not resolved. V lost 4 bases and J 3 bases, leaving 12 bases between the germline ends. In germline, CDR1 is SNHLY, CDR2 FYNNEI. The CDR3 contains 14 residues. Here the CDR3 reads CASSVEGGDTEAFF. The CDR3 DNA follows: TGTGCCAGCAGTGTGGAGGGTGGGGACACTGAAGCTTTCTTT. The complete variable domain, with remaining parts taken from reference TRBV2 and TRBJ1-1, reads EPEVTQTPSHQVTQMGQEVILRCVPISNHLYFYWYRQILGQKVEFLVSFYNNEISEKSEIFDDQFSVERPDGSNFTLKIRSTKLEDSAMYFCASSVEGGDTEAFFGQGTRLTVV.

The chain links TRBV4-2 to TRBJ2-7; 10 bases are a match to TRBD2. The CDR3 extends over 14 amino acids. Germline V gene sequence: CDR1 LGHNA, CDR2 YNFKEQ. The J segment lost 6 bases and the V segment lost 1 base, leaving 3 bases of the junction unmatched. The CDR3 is CASSQVLAGLEQYF. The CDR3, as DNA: TGTGCCAGCAGCCAAGTACTAGCGGGGCTCGAGCAGTACTTC.